The TCR beta chain under discussion was sequenced for a study of technical replicates of blood from a few donors. V shed 3 bases and J 7 bases; nucleotides not matched to a gene: 11. The CDR3 spans 17 residues. The germline V gene has CDR1 SGDLS and CDR2 YYNGEE. TCRdb's copy holds only in-frame clones and misses some; the assay was immunoSEQ multiplex PCR. The sample shows under 95,000 clones, about 94% of them seen only once. Sequencing was carried out using T cells isolated from PBMCs. The sequence was collected from a human donor in good health. V and J are TRBV9 and TRBJ1-4, with 11 positions matching TRBD1. The CDR3 nucleotides are TGTGCCAGCAGCGCACGGGCCGGACAGGGGGCGATTGAAAAACTGTTTTTT. This gives the protein CASSARAGQGAIEKLFF.